The T cell receptor beta chain under discussion was sequenced for a study of T cell repertoires in cytomegalovirus infection (dated by TCRdb to the late 2010s). Regarding the study in general: Peptide stimulations targeted recently identified HLA-C-restricted CMV epitopes, whose presentation resists viral immunomodulation, together with well-studied HLA-B-restricted epitopes. The HLA type of each donor mattered for the analysis, because public TCR beta signatures pointed to carriage of CMV infection along with the matching HLA type.

The treatment or condition label corresponds to: in vitro stimulation with specific CMV peptide epitopes to enrich CMV-specific T cells. General study outcomes and caveats: In the ex vivo response, HLA-C-restricted CMV-specific TCR beta clonotypes were dominant, and in two of eight donors the single most frequent clonotype came from this HLA-C-restricted group. Cumulative frequency of public TCR beta family members discriminated carriers of CMV infection plus the relevant HLA type in this cohort and an independent approximately 400-donor cohort.

V is shortened by 0 bases, J by 9 bases, and the region joining them spans 12 bases. The CDR3 numbers 14 residues from cysteine through phenylalanine. The sequence is cut down to CDR3 DNA, 42 bases in frame from base 1. As encoded in the germline V gene, CDR1 is MNHEY while CDR2 is SVGAGI. Sequencing used an Illumina HiSeq 1500. In-frame beta chains were kept once TCRdb had trimmed the public reads at Q25 with fastp and called clones with MiXCR. Duplicate CDR3 protein sequences are folded into a single record with the most common DNA and genes. For this sample the table gives some 320,000 distinct CDR3 sequences, of which 25% to 30% were detected only once. Clones ranked in the top ten supply 20% of the sample. A few counts support this clonotype. Its antigen has not been determined. Nothing much larger sits one base from this clone, and base qualities are not available.

The V and J segments used are TRBV6-5 and TRBJ2-1; no D gene is confidently identified. The sample consisted of cultured PBMCs, taken from culture after CMV antigen stimulation. This TCR was sampled from a human donor in good health (CMV status not recorded). Some clones in this sample may be carry-over from other donors' samples. The CDR3 region reads CASSYSIRNPEQFF. In nucleotide form, the sequence is TGTGCCAGCAGTTACTCGATCCGAAACCCTGAGCAGTTCTTC.